This T cell receptor (beta chain) comes out of a study of cytomegalovirus exposure and HLA in healthy donors (dated by TCRdb to 2016 to 2017). About the study as a whole: According to a later analysis, one platform produced both the 120 validation repertoires and the roughly 640 repertoires of the first cohort. The study aimed to test whether signatures of past pathogen exposure could be identified by cataloging public T cell receptors. Along with the 666-subject first cohort, a separate validation cohort of over a hundred different subjects was used. To predict cytomegalovirus infection status, the study combined high-throughput TCR immunosequencing, statistical association of individual TCRs with disease status, and machine learning. Broad study findings and their caveats: The classifier was reported to diagnose cytomegalovirus status with high specificity and sensitivity in both the original and validation cohorts. All 130 or so repertoires were used to score co-occurrence in the validation cohort in a later analysis, because that analysis had no HLA typing for the cohort. A few of the identified cytomegalovirus-associated TCR beta chains were confirmed in vitro to be specific for cytomegalovirus antigens. Across donors, most TCR sequences were observed very rarely, whereas some public TCRs were present in many individuals. The study listed 150 to 200 TCR beta chains as associated with cytomegalovirus. According to the authors, the approach could potentially be generalized to other disease states and immunological phenotypes. In a later analysis, TCRs clustered in the first cohort were found to also tend to co-occur in the roughly 130 validation repertoires, with 94% of cluster scores above 0.

In the case of this clone: Its recognized antigen is unknown. Base quality data are lacking; no much larger clone is found one base away.

The protocol used for the library was the immunoSEQ multiplex PCR assay. The study's own analysis went as follows. A statistical classification framework was built for diagnosing cytomegalovirus status from the catalog of TCR beta chain sequences. Here the immuneACCESS table is served through TCRdb, limited to in-frame sequences with V and J called. Missing clones are a known gap in these copies; in checked studies unresolved V genes cover under half, and the rest lacks a known reason. V and J calls plus clone size are reproduced from that table; the DNA served to infer D and trimming. The sample data list approximately 65,000 clones, and 96% of these were observed just once. The top ten hold more than 3.5% of the sample. Donors formed part of the validation cohort, which comprised about 120 subjects and was distinct from the first cohort of under 750 subjects. The receptor's source is a woman younger than 30 in good health and CMV-seropositive. Specimen: PBMCs.

The CDR3 has the sequence CASTLPTVFQETQYF. The DNA reads as follows: TGTGCCAGCACCCTTCCGACAGTGTTCCAAGAGACCCAGTACTTC. The sequence joins TRBV27 to TRBJ2-5; a tentative D match to TRBD1 spans 5 bases. The germline V gene (reference sequence) yields MNHEY for CDR1 and SMNVEV for CDR2. At the junction V is shortened by 7 bases and J by 1 base, with 16 bases in between. From the cysteine up to the phenylalanine, the CDR3 has a length of 15 residues. Here the CDR3 DNA is all that survives: 45 bases in frame from base 1.